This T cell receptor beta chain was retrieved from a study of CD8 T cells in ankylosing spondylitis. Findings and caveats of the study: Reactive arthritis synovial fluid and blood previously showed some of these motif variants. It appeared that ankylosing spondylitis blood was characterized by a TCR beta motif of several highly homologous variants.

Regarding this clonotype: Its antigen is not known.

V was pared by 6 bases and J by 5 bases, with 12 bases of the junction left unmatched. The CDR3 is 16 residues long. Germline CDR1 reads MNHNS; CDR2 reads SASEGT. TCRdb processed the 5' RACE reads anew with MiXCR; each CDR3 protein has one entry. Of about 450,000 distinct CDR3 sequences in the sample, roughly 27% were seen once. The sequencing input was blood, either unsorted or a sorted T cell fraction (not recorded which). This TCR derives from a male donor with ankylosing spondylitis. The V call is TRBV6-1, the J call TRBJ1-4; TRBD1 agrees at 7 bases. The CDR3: CASRPPGQEPNEKLFF. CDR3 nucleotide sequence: TGTGCCAGCAGACCCCCCGGACAGGAGCCCAATGAAAAACTGTTTTTT.